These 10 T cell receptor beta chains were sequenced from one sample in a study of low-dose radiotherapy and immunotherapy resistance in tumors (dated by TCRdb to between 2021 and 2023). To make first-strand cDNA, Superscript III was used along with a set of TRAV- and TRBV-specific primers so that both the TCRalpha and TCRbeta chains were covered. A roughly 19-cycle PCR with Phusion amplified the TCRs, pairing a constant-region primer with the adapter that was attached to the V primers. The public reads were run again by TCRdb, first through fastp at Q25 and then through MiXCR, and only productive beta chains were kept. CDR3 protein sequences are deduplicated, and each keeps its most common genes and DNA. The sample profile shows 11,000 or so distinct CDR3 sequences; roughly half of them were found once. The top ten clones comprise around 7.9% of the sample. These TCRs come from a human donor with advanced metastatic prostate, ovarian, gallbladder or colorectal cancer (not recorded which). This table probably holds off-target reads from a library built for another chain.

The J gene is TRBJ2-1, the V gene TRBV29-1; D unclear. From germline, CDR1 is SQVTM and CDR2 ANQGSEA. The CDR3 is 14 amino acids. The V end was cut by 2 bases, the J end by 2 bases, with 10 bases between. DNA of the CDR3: TGCAGCGTTGAATCCGTGTTACCCTACAATGAGCAGTTCTTC. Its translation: CSVESVLPYNEQFF.

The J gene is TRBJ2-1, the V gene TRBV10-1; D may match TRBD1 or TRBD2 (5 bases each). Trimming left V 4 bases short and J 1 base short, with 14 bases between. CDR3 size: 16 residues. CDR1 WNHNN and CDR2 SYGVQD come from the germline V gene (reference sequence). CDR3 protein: CASSGTGAPSYNEQFF. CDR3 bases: TGCGCCAGCAGTGGGACTGGGGCGCCTTCCTACAATGAGCAGTTCTTC.

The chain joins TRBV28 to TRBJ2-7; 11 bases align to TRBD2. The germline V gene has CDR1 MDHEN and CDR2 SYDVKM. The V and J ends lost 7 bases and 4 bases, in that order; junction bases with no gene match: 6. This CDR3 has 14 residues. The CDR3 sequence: CASKTGLAAYEQYF. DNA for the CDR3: TGTGCCAGCAAAACGGGACTAGCGGCATACGAGCAGTACTTC.

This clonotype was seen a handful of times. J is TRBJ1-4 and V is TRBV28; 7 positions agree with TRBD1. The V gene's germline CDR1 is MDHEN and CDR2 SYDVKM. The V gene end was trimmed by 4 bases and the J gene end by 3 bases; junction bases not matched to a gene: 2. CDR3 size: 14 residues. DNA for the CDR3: TGTGCCAGCAGTTACGGGACAGCTAATGAAAAACTGTTTTTT. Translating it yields CASSYGTANEKLFF.

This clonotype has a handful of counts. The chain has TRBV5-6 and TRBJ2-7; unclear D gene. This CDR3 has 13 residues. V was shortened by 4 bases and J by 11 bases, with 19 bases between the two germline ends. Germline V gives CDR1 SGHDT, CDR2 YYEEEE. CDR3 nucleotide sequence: TGTGCCAGCAGCCTATCCGCCGGAAAGTTTGAGTACTTC. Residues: CASSLSAGKFEYF.

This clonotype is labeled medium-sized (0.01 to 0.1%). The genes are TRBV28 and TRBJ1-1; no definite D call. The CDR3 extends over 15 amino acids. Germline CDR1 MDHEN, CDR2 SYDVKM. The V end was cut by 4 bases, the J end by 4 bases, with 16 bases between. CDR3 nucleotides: TGTGCCAGCAGTTCCCCTATGGTTACGCGCACTGAAGCTTTCTTT. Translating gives CASSSPMVTRTEAFF. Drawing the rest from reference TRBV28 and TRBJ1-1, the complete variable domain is DVKVTQSSRYLVKRTGEKVFLECVQDMDHENMFWYRQDPGLGLRLIYFSYDVKMKEKGDIPEGYSVSREKKERFSLILESASTNQTSMYLCASSSPMVTRTEAFFGQGTRLTVV.

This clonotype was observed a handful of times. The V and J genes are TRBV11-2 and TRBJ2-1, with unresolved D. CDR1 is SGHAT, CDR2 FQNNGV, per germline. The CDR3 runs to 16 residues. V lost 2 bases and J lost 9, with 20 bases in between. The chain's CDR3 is CASSLNPGVHSGEQFF. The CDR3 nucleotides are TGTGCCAGCAGCTTAAATCCGGGCGTGCATTCGGGTGAGCAGTTCTTC.

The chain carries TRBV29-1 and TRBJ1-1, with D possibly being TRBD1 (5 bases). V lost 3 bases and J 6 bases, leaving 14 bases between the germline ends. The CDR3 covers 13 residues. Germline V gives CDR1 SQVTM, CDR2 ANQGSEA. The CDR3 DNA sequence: TGCAGCGTTGAGGGCAGGGTGAGCGCTGAAGCTTTCTTT. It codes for CSVEGRVSAEAFF.

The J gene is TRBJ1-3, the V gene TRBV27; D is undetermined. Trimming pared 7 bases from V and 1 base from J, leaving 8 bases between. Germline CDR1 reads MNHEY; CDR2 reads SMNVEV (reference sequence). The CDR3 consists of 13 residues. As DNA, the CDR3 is TGTGCCAGCACTGAAGTTTCTGGAAACACCATATATTTT. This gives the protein CASTEVSGNTIYF.

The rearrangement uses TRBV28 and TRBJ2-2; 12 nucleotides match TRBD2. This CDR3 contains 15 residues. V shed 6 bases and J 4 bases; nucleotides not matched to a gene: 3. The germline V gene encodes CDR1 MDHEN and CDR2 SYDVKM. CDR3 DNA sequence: TGTGCCAGCAGCCTAGCGGGGGGGTTCACCGGGGAGCTGTTTTTT. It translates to CASSLAGGFTGELFF.